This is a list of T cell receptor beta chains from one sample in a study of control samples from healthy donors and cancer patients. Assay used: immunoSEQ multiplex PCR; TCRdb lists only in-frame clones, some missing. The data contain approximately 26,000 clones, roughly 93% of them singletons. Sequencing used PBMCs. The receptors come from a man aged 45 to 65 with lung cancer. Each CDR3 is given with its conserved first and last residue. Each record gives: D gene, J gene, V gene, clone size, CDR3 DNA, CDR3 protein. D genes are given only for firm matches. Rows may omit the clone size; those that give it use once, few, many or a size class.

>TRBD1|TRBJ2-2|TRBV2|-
TGTGCCAGCAGTCCCGGGACAGGGGGCCTCTCGGACACCGGGGAGCTGTTTTTT
CASSPGTGGLSDTGELFF
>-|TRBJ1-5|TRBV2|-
TGTGCCAGCAGACCCGATGGCCCCAATCAGCCCCAGCATTTT
CASRPDGPNQPQHF
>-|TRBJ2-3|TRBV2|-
TGTGCCACCTCCGTGGTCCCAGATACGCAGTATTTT
CATSVVPDTQYF
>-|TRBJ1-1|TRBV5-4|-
TGTGCCAGCAGTTCAACGGCAACTGAAGCTTTCTTT
CASSSTATEAFF
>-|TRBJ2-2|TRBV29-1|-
TGCAGCGCCCGTGGGGGATTCACCGGGGAGCTGTTTTTT
CSARGGFTGELFF
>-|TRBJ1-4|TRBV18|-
TGTGCCAGCTCACCACAGGGGACGACGAGGGAAAAACTGTTTTTT
CASSPQGTTREKLFF
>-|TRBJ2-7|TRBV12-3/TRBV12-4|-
TGTGCCAGCAGCTACGGACGGAGCGGAGGGAGATTC
CASSYGRSGGRF
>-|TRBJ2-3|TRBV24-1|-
TGTGCCACCAGTGATTGGGGGTCTGGCACAGATACGCAGTATTTT
CATSDWGSGTDTQYF
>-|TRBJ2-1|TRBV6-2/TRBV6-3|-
TGTGCCAGCAGTTATTACAGGAATGAGCAGTTCTTC
CASSYYRNEQFF
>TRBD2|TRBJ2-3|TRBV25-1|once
TGTGCCAGCAGTGAATCCCTTAGCGGGGGGGTTACAGATACGCAGTATTTT
CASSESLSGGVTDTQYF
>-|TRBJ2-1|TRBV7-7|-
TGTGCTAGCAGCCCCCGCCTGGGGGAATACAATGAGCAGTTCTTC
CASSPRLGEYNEQFF
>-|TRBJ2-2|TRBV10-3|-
TGTGCCACTAGAGATACAGCGGCCGGGGAGCTGTTTTTT
CATRDTAAGELFF
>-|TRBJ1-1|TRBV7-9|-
TGTGCCAGCAGCTTAGAAGTGGGGAGGGCTTTCTTT
CASSLEVGRAFF
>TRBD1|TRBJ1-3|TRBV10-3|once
TGTGCCATCAGCACAGGGGAAAAGGATGGAAACACCATATATTTT
CAISTGEKDGNTIYF
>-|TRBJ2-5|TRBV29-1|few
TGCAGCGTTGTAGAAGACAGCGAGACCCAGTACTTC
CSVVEDSETQYF
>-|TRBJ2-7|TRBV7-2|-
TGTGCCAGCAGCCCTTCCTACGAGCAGTACTTC
CASSPSYEQYF
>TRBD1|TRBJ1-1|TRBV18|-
TGTGCCAGCTCACCGAGACAGGGGAGGGACACTGAAGCTTTCTTT
CASSPRQGRDTEAFF
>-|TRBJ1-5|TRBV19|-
TGTGCCAGTAGTACCCTAACCGGAGGGTATAGCAATCAGCCCCAGCATTTT
CASSTLTGGYSNQPQHF
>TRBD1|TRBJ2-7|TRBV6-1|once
TGTGCCAGCAGCCTCCCGAGGACAGGGGACGAGCAGTACTTC
CASSLPRTGDEQYF
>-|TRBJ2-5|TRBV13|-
TGTGCCAGCAGCCTTGGGTCCCCGGGTACCCAGTACTTC
CASSLGSPGTQYF
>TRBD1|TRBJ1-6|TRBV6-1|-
TGTGCCAGCAGTGAAGATCCCACAGGGGGGATACGGGATTCACCCCTCCACTTT
CASSEDPTGGIRDSPLHF
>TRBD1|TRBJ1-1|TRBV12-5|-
TGTGCTAGTGGTTTGGACACAGGGGTGGCCACCGAAGCTTTCTTT
CASGLDTGVATEAFF
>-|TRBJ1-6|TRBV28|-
TGTGCCAGCAGGTTACAGTATAATTCACCCCTCCACTTT
CASRLQYNSPLHF
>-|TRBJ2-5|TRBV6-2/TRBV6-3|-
TGTGCCAGCAGTTACGGGCGAGTCAGGGTGGCAGAGACCCAGTACTTC
CASSYGRVRVAETQYF
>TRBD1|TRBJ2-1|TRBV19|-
TGTGCCAGTAGTATAGCTGAGACAGGGTTCAATGAGCAGTTCTTC
CASSIAETGFNEQFF
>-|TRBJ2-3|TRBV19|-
TGTGCCAGTAGTATAGATCGGAGGGGAACGCAGTATTTT
CASSIDRRGTQYF